These 24 T cell receptor beta chains were sequenced from one sample in a study of human T cells and chemical hapten exposure. Time point described: patch test 1, 2 weeks after DPC sensitization. Described treatment: therapeutic diphenylcyclopropenone sensitization with weekly scalp DPC. Using its own MiXCR run on the RACE reads, TCRdb lists one record per CDR3 protein. The top ten clones hold less than 15% of a sample with about 57,000 distinct CDR3 sequences, about a tenth of them seen once. This sample comprised whole blood, obtained in connection with sensitization to the hapten diphenylcyclopropenone (DPC). Every receptor here comes from a woman aged 40 to 50 with alopecia areata. Some clones in this sample may be carry-over from other donors' samples.

The J gene is TRBJ1-1, the V gene TRBV6-5; D is perhaps TRBD1 (5 bases). The CDR3 totals 11 residues. V lost 2 bases and J 9 bases, leaving 7 bases between the germline ends. Germline assignment: CDR1 MNHEY and CDR2 SVGAGI. In DNA form, the CDR3 reads TGTGCCAGCAGTTACGAGGGGAAAGCTTTCTTT. It translates to CASSYEGKAFF.

Many counts were recorded for this clonotype. The V gene is TRBV27, the J gene TRBJ1-1, with a weak D call TRBD1 (5 bases). Germline V lookup: CDR1 MNHEY, CDR2 SMNVEV (reference sequence). V was trimmed by 3 bases and J by 1 base, leaving 9 bases between them. This CDR3 region has 14 residues. The CDR3 region is CASSLGRANTEAFF. The CDR3 region has the DNA TGTGCCAGCAGTTTGGGCAGGGCGAACACTGAAGCTTTCTTT.

This clonotype was seen repeatedly, ten times or more. The chain has TRBV3-1 and TRBJ1-1; possibly TRBD1 for D (6 bases). V was cut by 4 bases and J by 4 bases, with 10 bases left in between. The CDR3 spans 13 residues. Germline assignment: CDR1 LGHDT and CDR2 YNNKEL (reference sequence). CDR3 residues: CASSRKDSTEAFF. CDR3 sequence (DNA): TGTGCCAGCAGCCGCAAGGACAGCACTGAAGCTTTCTTT.

V gene TRBV6-5 combines with J gene TRBJ2-3; 9 bases line up with TRBD2. The V gene's germline CDR1 is MNHEY and CDR2 SVGAGI. This CDR3 spans 14 amino acids. Germline trimming cut 6 bases from V and 5 bases from J; bases unmatched to any gene: 6. CDR3 bases: TGTGCCAGCAGCCGCGGGGGGGCCGGAGATACGCAGTATTTT. Its translation is CASSRGGAGDTQYF.

The chain recombines TRBV28 with TRBJ1-5; no firm D call. Germline assignment: CDR1 MDHEN and CDR2 SYDVKM. The CDR3 has 12 amino acids. Trimming cost V 8 bases and J 4 bases, with 9 bases left between them. The CDR3 region has the DNA TGTGCCAGCGAGGGCGGTAATCAGCCCCAGCATTTT. Translating gives CASEGGNQPQHF.

Concerning this clonotype itself: An end of the junction differs from the germline gene, which may be a read error. The rearrangement uses TRBV10-3 and TRBJ2-3; D ambiguous. Germline V gene lookup returns CDR1 ENHRY and CDR2 SYGVKD. CDR3 length equals 12 residues. CDR3 sequence (DNA): TGTGCCATCAGTGAGGGAACAGATATGCAGTATTTT. Protein product: CAISEGTDMQYF.

This clonotype was detected ten times or more. The J gene is TRBJ2-2, the V gene TRBV4-3, with 9 bases matching TRBD2. CDR3 length: 18 residues. Unmatched junction bases numbered 9, after V lost 2 bases and J lost 2 bases. CDR1 and CDR2 from the germline V gene are LGHNA and YSLEER. The CDR3, as DNA: TGCGCCAGCAGCCAAAGTCGCGGGGGGGCCGATAACACCGGGGAGCTGTTTTTT. It is translated as CASSQSRGGADNTGELFF.

The chain uses TRBV5-4 and TRBJ1-1; weak D call: TRBD1 (6 bases). Germline V gives CDR1 SGHNT, CDR2 YYREEE (reference sequence). V was trimmed by 3 bases and J by 7 bases, leaving 13 bases between them. The CDR3 has 13 amino acids. The CDR3: CASSWGGQLEAFF. The CDR3 DNA is TGTGCCAGCAGCTGGGGGGGACAACTTGAAGCTTTCTTT.

This clonotype showed up many times. The genes are TRBV12-3 or TRBV12-4 and TRBJ1-4; no clear D gene. This CDR3 is 12 amino acids long. Trimming stripped 3 bases from V and 8 bases from J, with 7 bases between. CDR3 coding DNA: TGTGCCAGCAGTTTTCCTGGCGAAAAACTGTTTTTT. This encodes CASSFPGEKLFF.

At least ten counts were recorded for this clonotype. The CDR3 region is CASSAETGVANEKLFF. The CDR3 DNA is TGTGCCAGTAGTGCGGAGACAGGGGTAGCTAATGAAAAACTGTTTTTT. The gene calls are TRBV19 and TRBJ1-4, with 8 bases fitting TRBD1. Trimming took 5 bases from V and 3 from J; bases not matched to a gene: 8. The germline V gene has CDR1 LNHDA and CDR2 SQIVND (reference sequence). This CDR3 region has 16 residues.

This clonotype has a count of ten or more. The chain carries TRBV4-1 and TRBJ1-4, with D possibly TRBD1 on 5 matching bases. The CDR3 loop spans 13 amino acids. Looked up from germline, CDR1 is MGHRA and CDR2 is YSYEKL. V was shortened by 5 bases and J by 14 bases, with 18 bases between the two germline ends. The CDR3 bases are TGCGCCAGCAGCGACCTGTCAGGGTATTCCCTGTTTTTT. Translated: CASSDLSGYSLFF.

The sample holds many counts of this clonotype. The chain is built from TRBV5-4 and TRBJ1-6; no firm D call. Germline V gives CDR1 SGHNT, CDR2 YYREEE (reference sequence). Trimming stripped 3 bases from V and 5 bases from J, with 12 bases between. The CDR3 sequence is 15 residues long. DNA for the CDR3: TGTGCCAGCAGCTGGCTGGCTCCAGATAATTCACCCCTCCACTTT. It yields the protein CASSWLAPDNSPLHF.

In its sample, this clonotype was seen many times. The chain couples TRBV20-1 to TRBJ2-3; D perhaps matches TRBD2 (6 bases). CDR3 length equals 14 residues. The germline V gene has CDR1 DFQATT and CDR2 SNEGSKA (reference sequence). The ends were cut back, 5 bases at V and 4 bases at J, with 16 bases in the middle. CDR3 loop: CSAEPGLEADTQYF. The CDR3 coding sequence is TGCAGTGCTGAGCCGGGACTGGAGGCAGATACGCAGTATTTT.

This clonotype has a count of ten or more. CDR3 sequence reads: CASSSSPGGAGELFF. The CDR3, as DNA: TGCGCCAGCAGCTCCTCTCCTGGCGGGGCCGGGGAGCTGTTTTTT. This chain joins TRBV5-1 and TRBJ2-2; D is perhaps TRBD2 (6 bases). CDR3 length: 15 amino acids. In germline, CDR1 is SGHRS, CDR2 YFSETQ. V lost 3 bases and J 6 bases, leaving 15 bases between the germline ends. Full variable domain (missing parts from reference TRBV5-1 and TRBJ2-2): KAGVTQTPRYLIKTRGQQVTLSCSPISGHRSVSWYQQTPGQGLQFLFEYFSETQRNKGNFPGRFSGRQFSNSRSEMNVSTLELGDSALYLCASSSSPGGAGELFFGEGSRLTVL.

The sample holds many counts of this clonotype. The chain combines TRBV5-1 with TRBJ2-1; TRBD2 agrees at 9 bases. Germline V lookup: CDR1 SGHRS, CDR2 YFSETQ. This CDR3 is 14 amino acids long. V shed 4 bases, J shed 6 bases, and the junction held 5 bases outside the gene matches. The CDR3 region is CASSPARGGNEQFF. CDR3 sequence (DNA): TGCGCCAGCAGCCCGGCGCGGGGGGGCAATGAGCAGTTCTTC.

This clonotype was found a few times. The chain combines TRBV6-1 with TRBJ1-2; TRBD1 matches 8 bases. The CDR3 is 15 residues long. Germline V gene sequence: CDR1 MNHNS, CDR2 SASEGT. V dropped 7 bases and J dropped 6; count of bases not matched to a gene: 13. CDR3 sequence: CASNLLTGQVDGYTF. In nucleotides, the CDR3 is TGTGCCAGCAACTTACTGACGGGACAGGTCGATGGCTACACCTTC.

This clonotype qualifies as medium-sized. The genes are TRBV14 and TRBJ1-1; D is uncertain. From germline, CDR1 is SGHDN and CDR2 FVKESK. This CDR3 region has 13 residues. Trimming took 2 bases from V and 5 from J, leaving 9 bases between them. CDR3 loop: CASSQSSRTEAFF. The DNA of the CDR3 is TGTGCCAGCAGCCAAAGTTCCAGGACTGAAGCTTTCTTT. Full variable domain (missing parts from reference TRBV14 and TRBJ1-1): EAGVTQFPSHSVIEKGQTVTLRCDPISGHDNLYWYRRVMGKEIKFLLHFVKESKQDESGMPNNRFLAERTGGTYSTLKVQPAELEDSGVYFCASSQSSRTEAFFGQGTRLTVV.

A remark on this clonotype: The germline gene is not matched at one end of the junction; a read error may be the cause. V gene TRBV20-1 combines with J gene TRBJ2-1; D is perhaps TRBD2 (7 bases). Germline values: CDR1 DFQATT, CDR2 SNEGSKA (reference sequence). The CDR3 covers 16 residues. The CDR3 loop reads CSASATGGRAYNEQSF. The CDR3 region has the DNA TGCAGTGCTAGCGCAACGGGGGGCAGAGCCTACAATGAGCAGTCCTTC.

Many counts were recorded for this clonotype. This chain uses TRBV5-5 with TRBJ2-4; D ambiguous. V shed 2 bases and J shed 0 bases, with 6 bases lying between them. The germline V gene encodes CDR1 SGHKS and CDR2 YYEKEE (reference sequence). The CDR3 is 14 residues long. The CDR3 nucleotides read TGTGCCAGCAGCTTTTCGTTAGCCAAAAACATTCAGTACTTC. Translating it yields CASSFSLAKNIQYF. Full variable domain (remainder filled in from reference TRBV5-5 and TRBJ2-4): DAGVTQSPTHLIKTRGQQVTLRCSPISGHKSVSWYQQVLGQGPQFIFQYYEKEERGRGNFPDRFSARQFPNYSSELNVNALLLGDSALYLCASSFSLAKNIQYFGAGTRLSVL.

In this sample, this clonotype turned up many times. The rearrangement links TRBV7-3 to TRBJ1-4; 8 bases map to TRBD1. J was trimmed by 8 bases and V by 3 bases; bases with no gene match: 5. The CDR3 covers 14 residues. Germline CDR1 reads SGHTA; CDR2 reads FQGTGA. Written as DNA, the CDR3 is TGTGCCAGCAGCTTGGACAGGGTAGAAGAAAAACTGTTTTTT. Protein: CASSLDRVEEKLFF.

This clonotype showed up many times. This chain joins TRBV12-3 or TRBV12-4 and TRBJ2-3, with D possibly called TRBD1 or TRBD2 (5 bases each). V lost 0 bases and J 0 bases, leaving 19 bases between the germline ends. This CDR3 has 19 amino acids. The CDR3 reads CASSLALREGDESTDTQYF. The CDR3 DNA is TGTGCCAGCAGTTTAGCGCTGAGGGAAGGGGATGAGAGCACAGATACGCAGTATTTT.

This clonotype was seen many times. V is TRBV11-3 and J is TRBJ2-1; TRBD2 agrees at 10 bases. CDR3 size: 16 residues. The V gene's germline CDR1 is SGHNT and CDR2 YENEEA. V was clipped by 0 bases and J by 7 bases; unmatched bases: 6. CDR3 region: CASSLEIAGGENEQFF. CDR3 DNA: TGTGCCAGCAGCTTAGAGATAGCGGGGGGAGAGAATGAGCAGTTCTTC.

This clonotype was found many times. The J gene is TRBJ2-2, the V gene TRBV14, with D possibly TRBD2 on 5 matching bases. V was pared by 5 bases and J by 4 bases, with 20 bases between. The V gene's germline CDR1 is SGHDN and CDR2 FVKESK. The CDR3 consists of 17 residues. The DNA for the CDR3 is TGTGCCAGCAGCTTGTTTCTAGCTGTGTGGGGCACCGGGGAGCTGTTTTTT. Encoded protein: CASSLFLAVWGTGELFF.

This clonotype turned up a few times. The chain couples TRBV9 to TRBJ1-3; D remains unclear. V was shortened by 0 bases and J by 0 bases, with 7 bases between the two germline ends. In germline, CDR1 is SGDLS, CDR2 YYNGEE. CDR3 length equals 15 residues. In DNA form, the CDR3 reads TGTGCCAGCAGCGTAGCAGCGAGCTCTGGAAACACCATATATTTT. Encoded protein: CASSVAASSGNTIYF.